This section outlines one T cell receptor (beta chain) sequence together with its context. Its antigen is unknown. This sample is drawn from a study of OX40 agonist ivuxolimab in advanced cancers. Turning to the study itself: Each dose-escalation patient presented with hepatocellular carcinoma, melanoma, renal cell or head and neck cancer.

This table comes from immunoSEQ multiplex PCR, and its TCRdb copy is limited to in-frame clones, with some not included. Here the sample spans about 130,000 clones, around 93% being singletons. Drawing of blood for sampling happened at baseline, at cycle 4 day 1, and at cycle 7 day 1. With V trimmed by 7 bases and J by 6 bases, 7 bases remained unmatched. The CDR3 covers 13 residues. CDR1 and CDR2 (germline): SQVTM, ANQGSEA. General study points: The study found that CD8+ T cells averaged more expanded clones than CD4+. By week 6 at 0.1 to 3.0 mg/kg, blood CD4+ and CD8+ T cells had expanded clonally.

This specimen was CD4+ or CD8+ T cells sorted from blood, taken in a trial of the OX40 agonist ivuxolimab. This chain uses TRBV29-1 with TRBJ2-2; 8 bases are a match to TRBD1. The clonotype was recovered from an adult with an advanced solid tumor such as melanoma, head and neck, liver or kidney cancer. CDR3 in amino acids: CSASQQGAGELFF. CDR3 DNA: TGCAGCGCTTCCCAACAGGGGGCCGGGGAGCTGTTTTTT.